Each of the 29 T cell receptor beta chains below was sequenced from the same sample in a study of regulatory T cells in long-lasting Graves disease. Construction of the TCR beta libraries employed iRepertoire HTBI primers in conjunction with Arm-PCR of CDR3 regions. From the multiplex PCR reads, TCRdb called clonotypes with MiXCR, one entry per CDR3 protein. The data contain roughly 350,000 distinct CDR3 sequences, about a sixth of them singletons. Time point noted: newly diagnosed GD, antithyroid drugs for less than 3 months. The TCR library was prepared using RNA isolated from PBMCs. These data also formed part of another study, on T cells in Graves' hyperthyroidism and ophthalmopathy.

The sample in question was peripheral blood mononuclear cells (PBMCs), obtained at new diagnosis, from a patient treated with antithyroid drugs. Every receptor here comes from a woman under 30 with Graves disease.

At least ten counts were recorded for this clonotype. The V call is TRBV20-1, the J call TRBJ2-1; weak D call: TRBD2 (5 bases). The CDR3 consists of 12 residues. The germline gives CDR1 DFQATT, CDR2 SNEGSKA (reference sequence). CDR3 sequence: CSWGFGEREQFF. CDR3 coding DNA: TGCTCATGGGGTTTCGGGGAGAGAGAGCAGTTCTTC.

This clonotype came up many times. V and J are TRBV11-2 and TRBJ2-3; no clear D gene. The V gene's germline CDR1 is SGHAT and CDR2 FQNNGV. This CDR3 has 12 residues. Between the trimmed V and J ends, which lost 4 bases and 2 bases, there was a span of 4 bases. CDR3 DNA sequence: TGTGCCAGCAGCTCGGACACAGATACGCAGTATTTT. Translating gives CASSSDTDTQYF.

This clonotype showed up many times. The rearrangement joins TRBV7-3 to TRBJ2-2; D uncertain. Germline V CDR1 and CDR2: SGHTA, FQGTGA. The CDR3 runs 12 residues. Trimming cost V 3 bases and J 8 bases, with 7 bases left between them. The CDR3: CASSFMAGELFF. The CDR3 region has the DNA TGTGCCAGCAGCTTCATGGCGGGGGAGCTGTTTTTT.

At least ten counts were recorded for this clonotype. The rearrangement links TRBV30 to TRBJ2-1; the match to TRBD2 covers 8 bases. V shed 4 bases and J 1 base; nucleotides not matched to a gene: 6. This CDR3 is built from 15 residues. CDR1 is GTSNPN, CDR2 SVGIG, per germline (reference sequence). The CDR3 here is CAWITSGASYNEQFF. In DNA, the CDR3 is TGTGCCTGGATCACTAGCGGAGCTTCCTACAATGAGCAGTTCTTC. Drawing the rest from reference TRBV30 and TRBJ2-1, the complete variable domain is SQTIHQWPATLVQPVGSPLSLECTVEGTSNPNLYWYRQAAGRGLQLLFYSVGIGQISSEVPQNLSASRPQDRQFILSSKKLLLSDSGFYLCAWITSGASYNEQFFGPGTRLTVL.

At least ten counts were recorded for this clonotype. V is TRBV5-1 and J is TRBJ1-2, with D perhaps matching TRBD1 (5 bases). Trimming cost V 0 bases and J 5 bases, with 8 bases left between them. This CDR3 is built from 13 residues. CDR1 and CDR2 from the germline V gene are SGHRS and YFSETQ. The CDR3 reads CASSLGQLYGYTF. In DNA form, the CDR3 reads TGCGCCAGCAGCTTGGGACAGCTGTATGGCTACACCTTC.

This clonotype was counted between two and nine times. With a much larger clone just one base away, this may be a read error. The chain recombines TRBV2 with TRBJ2-1, with TRBD2 as a possible D gene (5 bases). The CDR3 has 15 residues. Between the trimmed V and J ends, which lost 2 bases and 6 bases, there was a span of 14 bases. The germline V gene encodes CDR1 SNHLY and CDR2 FYNNEI. DNA of the CDR3: TGTGCCAGCAGTGAAAGTCTAGCCGCCTGCAATGAGCAGTTCTTC. This sequence encodes CASSESLAACNEQFF. The entire variable domain, with the rest obtained from reference TRBV2 and TRBJ2-1, is as follows: EPEVTQTPSHQVTQMGQEVILRCVPISNHLYFYWYRQILGQKVEFLVSFYNNEISEKSEIFDDQFSVERPDGSNFTLKIRSTKLEDSAMYFCASSESLAACNEQFFGPGTRLTVL.

In its sample, this clonotype was seen many times. The chain couples TRBV18 to TRBJ1-2; no firm D call. Germline V lookup: CDR1 KGHSH, CDR2 LQKENI. The CDR3 has 14 amino acids. V was cut by 2 bases and J by 3 bases, with 10 bases left in between. The CDR3 sequence is CASSPIENYYGYTF. CDR3 DNA sequence: TGTGCCAGCTCACCAATAGAAAATTACTATGGCTACACCTTC.

The V and J genes are TRBV5-6 and TRBJ1-6, with 9 bases aligning to TRBD1. The CDR3 totals 19 residues. Germline V gives CDR1 SGHDT, CDR2 YYEEEE. J was trimmed by 7 bases and V by 0 bases; bases with no gene match: 14. CDR3: CASSLAGTGRRGKNSPLHF. The DNA of the CDR3 is TGTGCCAGCAGCTTGGCCGGGACAGGGCGAAGGGGGAAGAATTCACCCCTCCACTTT.

This clonotype was counted a few times. The chain recombines TRBV5-1 with TRBJ1-1, with D perhaps matching TRBD1 (5 bases). This CDR3 spans 13 amino acids. With 5 bases removed from V and 5 bases from J, the gap between germline ends came to 13 bases. CDR1 and CDR2 from the germline V gene are SGHRS and YFSETQ. DNA of the CDR3: TGCGCCAGCAGTTGGGACCTTGGGACTGAAGCTTTCTTT. This encodes CASSWDLGTEAFF.

This clonotype was detected ten times or more. The chain couples TRBV2 to TRBJ2-5; D tentatively reads TRBD1 or TRBD2 (5 bases each). The germline V gene encodes CDR1 SNHLY and CDR2 FYNNEI. The CDR3 sequence is 13 residues long. V was cut by 7 bases and J by 5 bases, with 14 bases left in between. CDR3 sequence: CASIDVGEETQYF. DNA for the CDR3: TGTGCCAGCATCGACGTGGGGGAGGAGACCCAGTACTTC.

This clonotype was counted ten times or more. The CDR3 coding sequence is TGCAGTGCTAGAGACGGGAAACTAAACACTGAAGCTTTCTTT. Its protein product is CSARDGKLNTEAFF. The chain employs TRBV20-1 and TRBJ1-1; D gene ambiguous. This CDR3 spans 14 amino acids. V shed 0 bases and J shed 2 bases, with 10 bases lying between them. Germline V gives CDR1 DFQATT, CDR2 SNEGSKA (reference sequence).

The sample holds a few counts of this clonotype. This chain connects TRBV19 to TRBJ2-1; D call uncertain. Germline assignment: CDR1 LNHDA and CDR2 SQIVND (reference sequence). V lost 9 bases to trimming and J lost 9 bases, with 12 bases between them. The CDR3 consists of 11 residues. CDR3 sequence reads: CASRVAGEQFF. DNA for the CDR3: TGTGCCAGCAGAGTAGCAGGTGAGCAGTTCTTC.

In this sample, this clonotype turned up many times. The rearrangement joins TRBV9 to TRBJ1-5, with 8 positions matching TRBD1. CDR3 length equals 21 residues. CDR1 and CDR2 (germline): SGDLS, YYNGEE. Unmatched junction bases numbered 20, after V lost 3 bases and J lost 0 bases. The CDR3 region has the DNA TGTGCCAGCAGCGCTCGCCCTTCCGGAGGACAGGGCCTCTATAGCAATCAGCCCCAGCATTTT. Amino acids: CASSARPSGGQGLYSNQPQHF.

This clonotype was seen a few times. This sequence joins TRBV7-6 and TRBJ2-5, with 8 bases fitting TRBD2. The CDR3 loop spans 16 amino acids. The trim removed 4 bases at V and 4 bases at J, leaving 11 bases unmatched. Germline lookup yields CDR1 SGHVS and CDR2 FNYEAQ. The CDR3 region has the DNA TGTGCCAGCAGCTCGAAAAATAGCGGGATCGGAGAGACCCAGTACTTC. Translating it yields CASSSKNSGIGETQYF. Combining the CDR3 with reference TRBV7-6 and TRBJ2-5 gives the whole variable domain GAGVSQSPRYKVTKRGQDVALRCDPISGHVSLYWYRQALGQGPEFLTYFNYEAQQDKSGLPNDRFSAERPEGSISTLTIQRTEQRDSAMYRCASSSKNSGIGETQYFGPGTRLLVL.

This clonotype was found many times. The chain links TRBV30 to TRBJ2-3; TRBD2 matches at 9 bases. The germline gives CDR1 GTSNPN, CDR2 SVGIG (reference sequence). This CDR3 has 14 residues. With 4 bases clipped from V and 2 bases from J, the junction kept 4 bases outside the gene matches. The CDR3 sequence: CAWNGLAITDTQYF. For the CDR3, the DNA is TGTGCCTGGAACGGACTAGCGATCACAGATACGCAGTATTTT.

The rearrangement joins TRBV15 to TRBJ1-1; 11 bases map to TRBD1. CDR1 is LNHNV and CDR2 is YYDKDF in the germline V gene (reference sequence). With V trimmed by 6 bases and J by 6 bases, 12 bases remained unmatched. The CDR3 has 16 residues. The CDR3 nucleotides are TGTGCCACCAGACCCACGGACAGGGGGCGACGCGCTGAAGCTTTCTTT. Amino acids: CATRPTDRGRRAEAFF.

Concerning this clonotype: Being one base from a much bigger clone, this may be a read error. The chain carries TRBV5-1 and TRBJ2-1, with TRBD1 matching over 12 bases. The CDR3 has 16 residues. Germline V CDR1 and CDR2: SGHRS, YFSETQ. After removal of 0 bases from V and 9 bases from J, the junction contained 7 bases not matched to a gene. CDR3 coding DNA: TGCGCCAGCAGCTTGGGGGACAGGGGGCCCCTTGGTGAGCAGTTCTTC. Residues: CASSLGDRGPLGEQFF.

This clonotype has just a few counts. The chain uses TRBV29-1 and TRBJ1-2; 7 bases match TRBD1. Germline lookup yields CDR1 SQVTM and CDR2 ANQGSEA. V gave up 0 bases and J gave up 0 bases; unmatched junction bases: 4. The CDR3 sequence is 15 residues long. DNA of the CDR3: TGCAGCGTTGAAGATTGGCAGGGGGCTAACTATGGCTACACCTTC. It encodes CSVEDWQGANYGYTF.

This clonotype was seen repeatedly, ten times or more. This chain links TRBV6-2 or TRBV6-3 with TRBJ2-2; D unclear. The CDR3 contains 13 residues. The germline V and J ends were trimmed by 5 bases and 2 bases, with 6 bases remaining between them. Germline-derived CDR1 and CDR2 are MNHEY and SVGEGT. The CDR3 loop reads CASSRYNTGELFF. The CDR3 DNA sequence: TGTGCCAGCAGTAGATACAACACCGGGGAGCTGTTTTTT.

This clonotype was seen repeatedly, ten times or more. This chain uses TRBV28 with TRBJ1-2, with 7 bases fitting TRBD1. Germline V lookup: CDR1 MDHEN, CDR2 SYDVKM. The CDR3 totals 14 residues. V lost 5 bases to trimming and J lost 0 bases; unmatched junction nucleotides: 3. CDR3 protein: CASSIQGSNYGYTF. In DNA, the CDR3 is TGTGCCAGCAGTATACAGGGGTCTAACTATGGCTACACCTTC.

This clonotype showed up many times. The CDR3 region is CASSLLQGAGIGELFF. In nucleotides, the CDR3 is TGTGCCAGCAGCCTCTTACAGGGGGCAGGCATCGGGGAGCTGTTTTTT. This chain connects TRBV14 to TRBJ2-2, with TRBD1 identical over 9 bases. The junction had 10 bases not matched to a gene; V was cut back by 4 bases and J by 7 bases. CDR3 length: 16 residues. Germline V lookup: CDR1 SGHDN, CDR2 FVKESK.

This clonotype was found many times. V is TRBV6-5 and J is TRBJ1-1; D is possibly TRBD1 (5 bases). CDR1 is MNHEY and CDR2 is SVGAGI in the germline V gene. This CDR3 spans 14 amino acids. V was clipped by 0 bases and J by 6 bases, with 11 bases between them. CDR3 coding DNA: TGTGCCAGCAGTTACTCTCGGGACGACCCTGAAGCTTTCTTT. Residues: CASSYSRDDPEAFF.

There are many counts of this clonotype. The chain employs TRBV2 and TRBJ2-2, with D possibly matching TRBD2 (6 bases). Germline assignment: CDR1 SNHLY and CDR2 FYNNEI. V was pared by 3 bases and J by 7 bases, with 18 bases between. The CDR3 runs 16 residues. The CDR3 bases are TGTGCCAGCAGTGACGGGCCGGGACTTGACGGCGGGGAGCTGTTTTTT. Protein product: CASSDGPGLDGGELFF.

This clonotype was observed a handful of times. The chain has TRBV12-3 or TRBV12-4 and TRBJ2-5; TRBD1 or TRBD2 may be the D gene (6 bases each). CDR3 length equals 14 residues. Trimming cost V 6 bases and J 5 bases, with 16 bases left between them. As DNA, the CDR3 is TGTGCCAGCAGCCCCACGGCGGGACACGAGACCCAGTACTTC. This codes for CASSPTAGHETQYF.

This clonotype was detected many times. V gene TRBV4-1 combines with J gene TRBJ1-1, with TRBD1 matching over 7 bases. Unmatched junction bases numbered 4, after V lost 0 bases and J lost 6 bases. In germline, CDR1 is MGHRA, CDR2 YSYEKL. This CDR3 is 14 amino acids long. CDR3 DNA: TGCGCCAGCAGCCAAGAAACAGGGGAAGCTGAAGCTTTCTTT. It codes for CASSQETGEAEAFF.

The table lists this clonotype with a few counts. The J gene is TRBJ1-5, the V gene TRBV28; D remains unclear. V was trimmed by 10 bases and J by 1 base, leaving 11 bases between them. From germline, CDR1 is MDHEN and CDR2 SYDVKM. This CDR3 is 13 amino acids long. The CDR3, as DNA: TGTGCCAACAAAGCAGGAAGCAATCAGCCCCAGCATTTT. Its translation: CANKAGSNQPQHF. The whole variable domain, filled in from reference TRBV28 and TRBJ1-5, reads DVKVTQSSRYLVKRTGEKVFLECVQDMDHENMFWYRQDPGLGLRLIYFSYDVKMKEKGDIPEGYSVSREKKERFSLILESASTNQTSMYLCANKAGSNQPQHFGDGTRLSIL.

This clonotype has ten or more counts. The chain combines TRBV10-1 with TRBJ2-1; D gene ambiguous. Germline CDR1 and CDR2: WNHNN and SYGVQD (reference sequence). The CDR3 loop spans 14 amino acids. Trimming shortened V by 0 bases and J by 8 bases, and 11 bases separated the two germline ends. The CDR3 nucleotides are TGCGCCAGCAGTGAGTCGTGGGCCGGCGATGAGCAGTTCTTC. This encodes CASSESWAGDEQFF.

This clonotype was observed many times. The chain recombines TRBV11-2 with TRBJ2-7; possibly TRBD2 for D (6 bases). V was cut by 6 bases and J by 5 bases, with 20 bases left in between. This CDR3 spans 15 amino acids. The germline gives CDR1 SGHAT, CDR2 FQNNGV. CDR3 nucleotide sequence: TGTGCCAGCAGTCCCCTAGGCGCGGGACTTAACGAGCAGTACTTC. It translates to CASSPLGAGLNEQYF.

Turning to this clonotype: A much larger clone sits a single nucleotide away, making a read error possible. The V call is TRBV7-2, the J call TRBJ2-2, with no clear D. The CDR3 extends over 15 amino acids. CDR1 and CDR2 from the germline V gene are SGHTA and FQGNSA. V lost 1 base and J lost 1, with 7 bases in between. CDR3 protein: CASSLVPGNTGELFF. CDR3 bases: TGTGCCAGCAGCTTAGTTCCAGGGAACACCGGGGAGCTGTTTTTT.